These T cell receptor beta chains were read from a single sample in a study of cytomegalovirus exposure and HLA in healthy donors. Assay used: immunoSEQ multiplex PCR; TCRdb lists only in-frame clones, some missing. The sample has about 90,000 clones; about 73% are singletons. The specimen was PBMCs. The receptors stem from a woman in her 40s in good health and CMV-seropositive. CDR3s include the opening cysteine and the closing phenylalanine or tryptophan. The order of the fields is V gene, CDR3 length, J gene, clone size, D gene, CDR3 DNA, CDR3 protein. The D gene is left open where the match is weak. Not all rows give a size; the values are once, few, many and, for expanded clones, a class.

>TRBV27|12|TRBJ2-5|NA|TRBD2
TGTGCCAGCAGTAGCGGGACCTACGGGCAGTACTTC
CASSSGTYGQYF
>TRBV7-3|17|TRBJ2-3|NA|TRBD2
TGTGCCAGCAGCTTAGGGACTAGCGGGAGGAGCACAGATACGCAGTATTTT
CASSLGTSGRSTDTQYF
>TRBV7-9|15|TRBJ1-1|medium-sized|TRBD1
TGTGCCAGCAGCCCCCGACAGGGGGGGAACACTGAAGCTTTCTTT
CASSPRQGGNTEAFF
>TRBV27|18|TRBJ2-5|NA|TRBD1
TGTGCCAGCAGTTTATCCCCCCTGGGGGACAGGGGAGGTGAGACCCAGTACTTC
CASSLSPLGDRGGETQYF
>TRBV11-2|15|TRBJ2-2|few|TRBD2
TGTGCCAGCAGCTTAGCTAGCGGGATGAGCGGGGAGCTGTTTTTT
CASSLASGMSGELFF
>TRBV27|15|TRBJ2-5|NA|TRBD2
TGTGCCAGCAGTTTAGCCCAGGGCGGGGGGGGACCCCAGTACTTC
CASSLAQGGGGPQYF
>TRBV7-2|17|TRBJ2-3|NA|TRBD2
TGTGCCAGCACCCGTACTTTACTAGCGGGAGCAGCAGATACGCAGTATTTT
CASTRTLLAGAADTQYF
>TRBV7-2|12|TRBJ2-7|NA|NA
TGTGCCAGCAGTTCCCCGTCGGTCCTGCAGTACTTC
CASSSPSVLQYF
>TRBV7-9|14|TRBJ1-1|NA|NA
TGTGCCAGCCAACCCGGTATTATGAACACTGAAGCTTTCTTT
CASQPGIMNTEAFF
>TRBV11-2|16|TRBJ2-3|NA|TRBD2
TGTGCCAGCAGACCGGTAGCGGGCACTAGCACAGATACGCAGTATTTT
CASRPVAGTSTDTQYF
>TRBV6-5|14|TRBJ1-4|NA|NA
TGTGCCAGCAGGGAGACTGCAACTAATGAAAAACTGTTTTTT
CASRETATNEKLFF
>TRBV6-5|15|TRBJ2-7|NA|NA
TGTGCCAGCAGTTACCCCAGAGGGGGGGCCTTTGAGCAGTACTTC
CASSYPRGGAFEQYF
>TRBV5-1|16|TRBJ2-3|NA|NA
TGCGCCAGCAGCTTGAACCTTCTAGGGGGCACAGATACGCAGTATTTT
CASSLNLLGGTDTQYF
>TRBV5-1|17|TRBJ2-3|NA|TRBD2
TGCGCCAGCAGCACCGGACTAGCGGGGAGAGGAACAGATACGCAGTATTTT
CASSTGLAGRGTDTQYF
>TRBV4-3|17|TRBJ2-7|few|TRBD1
TGCGCCAGCAGCCAAGGGACTGGGACAGGGAGCTCCTACGAGCAGTACTTC
CASSQGTGTGSSYEQYF
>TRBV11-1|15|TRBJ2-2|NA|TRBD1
TGTGCCAGCAGCAACCGACAGGGGACCACCGGGGAGCTGTTTTTT
CASSNRQGTTGELFF
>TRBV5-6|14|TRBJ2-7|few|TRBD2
TGTGCCAGCAGCTCGGGACTAGGGAGACTCGAGCAGTACTTC
CASSSGLGRLEQYF
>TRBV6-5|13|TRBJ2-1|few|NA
TGTGCCAGCAAACAGGATACCTACAATGAGCAGTTCTTC
CASKQDTYNEQFF
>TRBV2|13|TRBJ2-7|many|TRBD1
TGTGCCAGCGCAGGACAGGGGGGCTACGAGCAGTACTTC
CASAGQGGYEQYF
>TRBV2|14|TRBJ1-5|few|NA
TGTGCCAGCAGTGAAGGTTATAGCAATCAGCCCCAGCATTTT
CASSEGYSNQPQHF
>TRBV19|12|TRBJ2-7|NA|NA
TGTGCCAGTAGTATAGATCGGGGCGAGCAGTACTTC
CASSIDRGEQYF
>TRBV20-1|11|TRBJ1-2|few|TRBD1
TGCAGTGCTAAGGACAGGGCTGGCTACACCTTC
CSAKDRAGYTF
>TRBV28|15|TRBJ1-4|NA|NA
TGTGCCAGCAGTCCTCGCATGACAATTGATGAAAAACTGTTTTTT
CASSPRMTIDEKLFF
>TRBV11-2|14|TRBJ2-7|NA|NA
TGTGCCAGCAGCTTAGGCAGGGTTGCCTACGAGCAGTACTTC
CASSLGRVAYEQYF
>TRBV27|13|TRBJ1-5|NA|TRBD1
TGTGCCAGCAGCAGGGGGAGCAATCAGCCCCAGCATTTT
CASSRGSNQPQHF
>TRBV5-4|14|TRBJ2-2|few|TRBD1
TGTGCCAGCAGCTCGGACAGGAGAACCGGGGAGCTGTTTTTT
CASSSDRRTGELFF
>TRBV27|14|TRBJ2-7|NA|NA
TGTGCCAGCAGTTTTGGTCAGGGAGGCTACGAGCAGTACTTC
CASSFGQGGYEQYF
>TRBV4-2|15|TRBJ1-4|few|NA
TGTGCCAGCAGCCAAGAACAGGGAGTCAATGAAAAACTGTTTTTT
CASSQEQGVNEKLFF
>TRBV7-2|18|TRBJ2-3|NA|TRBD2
TGTGCCAGCAGCTTAGGGACTAGCGGGAGGTTCTTGGCAGATACGCAGTATTTT
CASSLGTSGRFLADTQYF
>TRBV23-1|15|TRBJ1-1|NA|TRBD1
TGCGCCAGCAGTCAGAGACAGGGGGCGCCCACTGAAGCTTTCTTT
CASSQRQGAPTEAFF
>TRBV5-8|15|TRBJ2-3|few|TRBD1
TGTGCCAGCAGCTTGGGAGGGACAGGGAAAGATACGCAGTATTTT
CASSLGGTGKDTQYF
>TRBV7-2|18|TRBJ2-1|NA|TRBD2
TGTGCCAGCAGCTTAGTCGGGACTAGCGGGAGATCGAGCAATGAGCAGTTCTTC
CASSLVGTSGRSSNEQFF
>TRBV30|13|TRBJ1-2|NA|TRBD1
TGTGCCTGGAGTGAGGGGACAGGGAATGGCTACACCTTC
CAWSEGTGNGYTF
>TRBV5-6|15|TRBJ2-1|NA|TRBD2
TGTGCCAGCAGCTTGTGGGGGGGGGCCTACAATGAGCAGTTCTTC
CASSLWGGAYNEQFF
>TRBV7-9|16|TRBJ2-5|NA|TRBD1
TGTGCCAGCAGCTTAGGTCCTCAGGGGGCTTCGGAGACCCAGTACTTC
CASSLGPQGASETQYF
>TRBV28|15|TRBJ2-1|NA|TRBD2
TGTGCCAGCAGTGTCACTAGCGGGCCAGTTAATGAGCAGTTCTTC
CASSVTSGPVNEQFF
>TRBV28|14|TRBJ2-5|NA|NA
TGTGCCAGCAGTTTAAGGTACGGGAAAGAGACCCAGTACTTC
CASSLRYGKETQYF
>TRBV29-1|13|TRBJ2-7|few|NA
TGCAGCGTGCAACGCTTGTCAGGGCGCGAGCAGTACTTC
CSVQRLSGREQYF
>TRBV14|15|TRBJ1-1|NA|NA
TGTGCCAGCAGCCGACAGAGCATAGCGAACACTGAAGCTTTCTTT
CASSRQSIANTEAFF
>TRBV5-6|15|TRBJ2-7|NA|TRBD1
TGTGCCAGCAGCAACACGGGACAGGGGGCCTACGAGCAGTACTTC
CASSNTGQGAYEQYF
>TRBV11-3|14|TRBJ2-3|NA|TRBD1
TGTGCCAGCAGACTGGGACAGGGTACAGATACGCAGTATTTT
CASRLGQGTDTQYF
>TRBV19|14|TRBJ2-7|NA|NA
TGTGCCAGTAGTACTACGGGAGCCCCTTACGAGCAGTACTTC
CASSTTGAPYEQYF
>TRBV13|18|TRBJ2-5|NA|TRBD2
TGTGCCAGCAGCTTAGACGGGTTCGGGGGGAGGCCATCAGAGACCCAGTACTTC
CASSLDGFGGRPSETQYF
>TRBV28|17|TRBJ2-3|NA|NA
TGTGCCAGCAGTGATTGGCCGACAGGTCTAGGCACAGATACGCAGTATTTT
CASSDWPTGLGTDTQYF